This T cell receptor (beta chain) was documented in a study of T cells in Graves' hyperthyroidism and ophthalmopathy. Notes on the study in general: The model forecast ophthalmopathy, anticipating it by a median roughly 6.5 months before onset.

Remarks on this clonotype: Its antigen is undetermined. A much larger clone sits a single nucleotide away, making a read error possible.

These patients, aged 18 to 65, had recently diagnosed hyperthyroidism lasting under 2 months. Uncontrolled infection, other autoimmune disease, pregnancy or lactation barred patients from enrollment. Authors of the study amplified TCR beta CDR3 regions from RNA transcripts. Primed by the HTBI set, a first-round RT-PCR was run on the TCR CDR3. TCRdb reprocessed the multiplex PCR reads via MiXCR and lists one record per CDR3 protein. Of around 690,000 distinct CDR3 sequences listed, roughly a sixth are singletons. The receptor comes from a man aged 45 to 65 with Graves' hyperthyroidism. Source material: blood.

The CDR3, as DNA: TGTGCCAGCAGTCCCCGGACAGGGAGCGAGCAGTACTTC. This codes for CASSPRTGSEQYF. V and J are TRBV12-3 or TRBV12-4 and TRBJ2-7, with 8 nucleotides matching TRBD1. This CDR3 is built from 13 residues. V was pared by 5 bases and J by 6 bases, with 6 bases of the junction left unmatched.